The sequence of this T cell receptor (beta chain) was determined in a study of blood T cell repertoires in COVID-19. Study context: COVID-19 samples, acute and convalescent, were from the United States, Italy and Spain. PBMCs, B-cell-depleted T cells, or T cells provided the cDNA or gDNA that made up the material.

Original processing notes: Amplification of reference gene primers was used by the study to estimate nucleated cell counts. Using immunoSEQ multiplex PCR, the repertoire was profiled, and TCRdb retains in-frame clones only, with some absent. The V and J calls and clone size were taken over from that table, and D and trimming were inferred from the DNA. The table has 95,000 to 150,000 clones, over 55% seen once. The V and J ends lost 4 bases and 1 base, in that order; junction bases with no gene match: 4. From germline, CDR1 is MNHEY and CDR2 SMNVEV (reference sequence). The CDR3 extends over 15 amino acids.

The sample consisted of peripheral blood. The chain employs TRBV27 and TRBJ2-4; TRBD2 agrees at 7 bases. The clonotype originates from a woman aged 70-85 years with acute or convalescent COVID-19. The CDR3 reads CASSSRGGAKNIQYF. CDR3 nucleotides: TGTGCCAGCAGTTCCCGGGGAGGGGCCAAAAACATTCAGTACTTC.